These T cell receptor beta chains were read from a single sample in a study of cytomegalovirus exposure and HLA in healthy donors. Profiling relied on immunoSEQ multiplex PCR, and the TCRdb table lists in-frame clones only, not all of them. The sample carries about 140,000 clones, 79% recorded once. The sequencing input was PBMCs. The receptors here all came from a man aged 35 to 55 in good health and CMV-seropositive. The CDR3 runs from the conserved cysteine through the conserved F or W. The D gene is left open where the match is weak. Only part of the rows carry a size: once, few, many, or a class if the clone is expanded.

v_gene,d_gene,j_gene,abundance,CDR3aa,CDR3nt
TRBV4-1,TRBD1,TRBJ1-5,NA,CASSQNRDRGPQHF,TGCGCCAGCAGCCAGAACCGGGACAGGGGGCCCCAGCATTTT
TRBV27,NA,TRBJ2-3,NA,CASSYKSLTDTQYF,TGTGCCAGCAGTTACAAATCTCTCACAGATACGCAGTATTTT
TRBV6-1,TRBD1,TRBJ1-5,few,CASSEGSGQGHQPQHF,TGTGCCAGCAGTGAGGGTTCGGGACAGGGCCATCAGCCCCAGCATTTT
TRBV7-3,TRBD1,TRBJ2-1,NA,CASSVDRHDEQFF,TGTGCCAGCAGCGTGGACAGGCACGATGAGCAGTTCTTC
TRBV7-9,TRBD2,TRBJ2-7,NA,CASSLAAGGPSEQYF,TGTGCCAGCAGCTTAGCGGCGGGAGGGCCTTCCGAGCAGTACTTC
TRBV11-2,TRBD1,TRBJ1-5,NA,CASSLEEGQGAQPQHF,TGTGCCAGCAGCTTAGAAGAGGGACAGGGTGCGCAGCCCCAGCATTTT
TRBV7-8,NA,TRBJ2-7,NA,CASSLVVTTGEQYF,TGTGCCAGCAGCTTAGTCGTGACTACCGGCGAGCAGTACTTC
TRBV19,TRBD1,TRBJ2-5,NA,CASSSSEDRQETQYF,TGTGCCAGTAGTTCGTCGGAGGACAGGCAAGAGACCCAGTACTTC
TRBV4-1,NA,TRBJ2-7,NA,CASSQGLREQYF,TGCGCCAGCAGCCAGGGGCTACGAGAGCAGTACTTC
TRBV19,TRBD2,TRBJ2-1,NA,CASSLRAGGVNEQFF,TGTGCCAGTAGTCTGCGGGCGGGAGGGGTCAATGAGCAGTTCTTC